The clone carrying this T cell receptor (beta chain) is a singleton in its sample. Its antigen is currently unknown. The entry originates in a study of T-cell reconstitution after alpha-beta-depleted transplantation in children. General observations from the study: Certain patients had high TCRbeta diversity at day 60, and it came from recipient T cells and thymic progenitors that survived. About two months after transplant, alpha-beta T cells reportedly came from several hundred expanded graft clones. One year after transplant, T-cell counts and diversity came mostly from newly produced T cells.

Molecular barcoding with unique molecular identifiers was used for the TCRbeta library. TCRdb reanalysed the PCR reads using MiXCR and keeps one entry per CDR3 protein. The sample lists fewer than 500,000 distinct CDR3 sequences, 43% occurring once. The material was PBMCs, obtained before TCRalphabeta/CD19-depleted stem cell transplant. The clonotype was recovered from a girl aged 2-9 years with aplastic anemia, due to receive a stem cell transplant.

CDR3 nucleotides: TGTGCCAGCAGCTTGGTCGGGACAGGGGTCTACGAGCAGTACTTC. Translating gives CASSLVGTGVYEQYF. The V gene is TRBV7-9, the J gene TRBJ2-7; the match to TRBD1 covers 10 bases. V shed 3 bases and J 3 bases; nucleotides not matched to a gene: 5. There are 15 residues in the CDR3. The germline V gene has CDR1 SEHNR and CDR2 FQNEAQ (reference sequence).